These T cell receptor beta chains were read from a single sample in a study of cytomegalovirus exposure and HLA in healthy donors. Only in-frame clones appear in the TCRdb table, and some are missing; sequencing was by immunoSEQ multiplex PCR. Its listing shows just over 200,000 clones. The sample taken for sequencing was PBMCs. These receptors originate from a girl aged 2 to 9 in good health and CMV-seropositive. CDR3s include the opening cysteine and the closing phenylalanine or tryptophan. Each record gives: V gene, CDR3 length, CDR3 protein.

TRBV5-1	14	CASSFKSMNTEAFF
TRBV28	15	CASSFVDRDNTEAFF
TRBV14	19	CASSQRIAGGSLYSYEQYF
TRBV28	16	CASSQLGGAGYNEQFF
TRBV11-2	15	CASSTNQGARYEQYF
TRBV18	15	CASSPGDRLYNEQFF
TRBV28	14	CASNRAVSYNEQFF
TRBV5-1	15	CASSLTGDEGYGYTF
TRBV6-5	15	CASSYLAGGQETQYF
TRBV19	15	CASSRGTGQGDTQYF
TRBV28	14	CASSLFAGRQTQYF
TRBV6-1	15	CASSDGGYSNQPQHF
TRBV28	14	CASSFQGSYNEQFF
TRBV2	12	CASKLLVDEQYF
TRBV6-5	13	CASSYPGSHEQYF
TRBV7-9	16	CASSFGGPALNNEQFF
TRBV6-1	15	CASSVKTDTRGTQYF
TRBV28	19	CASNPRASGRVSSYNEQFF
TRBV23-1	14	CASQGGRWTDTQYF
TRBV28	12	CASSSGVAGYTF
TRBV4-2	15	CASSQQAYSYTEAFF
TRBV28	10	CASGGETQYF
TRBV5-1	15	CASTWTGQSYNEQFF
TRBV29-1	15	CSVEDRGRGIYEQYF
TRBV6-5	15	CASSRDTALNTEAFF
TRBV11-2	15	CASSSLMGGNEKLFF
TRBV25-1	15	CASSVVRRGLSRYTF
TRBV6-6	16	CASSYSRTGQDTEAFF
TRBV7-2	12	CASSPVRGEQFF
TRBV10-2	17	CASSENGEREDDYEQYF
TRBV10-3	14	CAVATTGEGTEAFF
TRBV27	14	CASSWGLSYNEQFF
TRBV27	17	CASSSLQGDGYNEKLFF
TRBV15	14	CATSLQGYLREQYF
TRBV28	16	CASSQGFAILGQPQHF
TRBV7-9	15	CASSLSGLKTDTQYF
TRBV29-1	13	CSVEETGRREQFF
TRBV28	15	CASSPQGLAEETQYF
TRBV28	16	CASSSPPTGSNQPQHF
TRBV5-8	14	CASSQGQGNYGYTF
TRBV5-4	15	CASSLDSRVQDEQFF